This T cell receptor beta chain stems from a study of OX40 agonist ivuxolimab in advanced cancers. About the study: Head and neck, renal cell, melanoma or hepatocellular carcinoma were the cancers that dose-escalation patients had. Study-wide results and caveats: Low clonal expansion, among the lowest seen, marked partial responders at 0.1-3.0 mg/kg.

This CDR3 is 12 amino acids long. J was trimmed by 5 bases and V by 6 bases; bases with no gene match: 2. Germline V gene lookup returns CDR1 SGHTA and CDR2 FQGNSA. This table comes from immunoSEQ multiplex PCR, and its TCRdb copy is limited to in-frame clones, with some not included. The data contain more than 100,000 clones, 85% to 95% of them singletons. As to this clone: The target antigen is unknown.

The V gene is TRBV7-2, the J gene TRBJ1-2, with 8 positions matching TRBD1. The sample here was CD4+ or CD8+ T cells sorted from blood, taken in a trial of the OX40 agonist ivuxolimab. This receptor was obtained from an adult with an advanced solid tumor such as melanoma, head and neck, liver or kidney cancer. CDR3 protein: CASSTGGYGYTF. The DNA of the CDR3 is TGTGCCAGCAGTACAGGGGGGTATGGCTACACCTTC.